This TCR beta chain was observed in a study of shared clonotypes between healthy human individuals. Study-level background: Per-donor plates numbered three CD4 naive, three CD4 memory, two CD8 naive and one CD8 memory.

Notes on the study in general: What limited the represented genetic and exposure-history diversity was the small number of donors. What naive subsets generally showed was a larger estimated richness than memory subsets showed. Generation probability values for non-shared clonotypes were lower than those for clonotypes shared by all four donors.

A remark on this clone: Its antigen remains unidentified.

Germline V CDR1 and CDR2: SEHNR, FQNEAQ (reference sequence). V was clipped by 7 bases and J by 9 bases; unmatched bases: 11. The CDR3 is 15 amino acids. Clones were read by immunoSEQ multiplex PCR, and TCRdb kept only the in-frame ones, dropping some. The table lists roughly 1,100,000 clones, approximately 68% of them singletons. The chain joins TRBV7-9 to TRBJ2-1; 11 nucleotides agree with TRBD2. Sequenced material: memory CD4+ T cells sorted from blood. As to subset: CD45RA-negative fraction. The sequence came from a man aged 18-30 years in good health. CDR3 in amino acids: CASIDSGRASGEQFF. In DNA, the CDR3 is TGTGCCAGCATCGATAGCGGGAGGGCATCGGGTGAGCAGTTCTTC.